The next 16 T cell receptor beta chains were all read from a single sample in a study of CXCR3-negative and CXCR3-positive naive CD8 T cells. The libraries of TRB cDNA were prepared using 5' RACE with UMI labels. Reprocessing the 5' RACE reads, TCRdb reports a single entry for every CDR3 protein and omits DNA. The listing contains some 130,000 distinct CDR3 sequences. The sample taken for sequencing was naive CXCR3- CD8+ T cells from blood. The subset here: CD45RO-CCR7+CD27+CD95- naive CD8+ T cells lacking CXCR3 (TNR3-). Receptors originate from a human donor in good health. Some clones in this sample may be carry-over from other donors' samples.

V gene TRBV11-2 combines with J gene TRBJ2-1; the D call of TRBD1 rests on TCRdb alone, since no DNA is present to check it. There are 17 residues in the CDR3. Germline V gives CDR1 SGHAT, CDR2 FQNNGV. This chain's CDR3 is CASSHSKTGGSYNEQFF.

The V gene is TRBV9, the J gene TRBJ1-5. The CDR3 runs 15 residues. The V gene's germline CDR1 is SGDLS and CDR2 YYNGEE. The chain's CDR3 is CASSVGQGLNQPQHF.

V and J are TRBV28 and TRBJ2-1; the D call of TRBD1 rests on TCRdb alone, since no DNA is present to check it. In germline, CDR1 is MDHEN, CDR2 SYDVKM. The CDR3 is 15 residues long. This chain's CDR3 is CASSFTGEGDNEQFF.

V is TRBV7-6 and J is TRBJ2-5; TCRdb selects TRBD2, and the lack of DNA leaves this call unchecked. CDR1 is SGHVS and CDR2 is FNYEAQ in the germline V gene. The CDR3 is 17 residues long. The CDR3 reads CASSRTGLAGDQETQYF.

This chain joins TRBV28 and TRBJ2-7; TCRdb lists TRBD1, though no DNA is available to test this call. There are 13 residues in the CDR3. Germline CDR1 and CDR2: MDHEN and SYDVKM. This CDR3 reads CASRRPGLDEQYF.

The CDR3 loop is CSALGSPWVFF. V and J are TRBV29-1 and TRBJ2-1; TCRdb's D gene call, TRBD2, goes unchecked for lack of DNA. The CDR3 is made up of 11 amino acids. CDR1 and CDR2 from the germline V gene are SQVTM and ANQGSEA.

The rearrangement joins TRBV4-3 to TRBJ2-1; the D call from TCRdb, TRBD1, cannot be confirmed without DNA. The CDR3 covers 16 residues. CDR1 and CDR2 from the germline V gene are LGHNA and YSLEER. CDR3 amino acids: CASSQDRDSSYNEQFF.

This sequence joins TRBV7-9 and TRBJ1-1; TCRdb designates TRBD1, a call that cannot be tested without DNA. Germline-derived CDR1 and CDR2 are SEHNR and FQNEAQ (reference sequence). The CDR3 length is 15 residues. This CDR3 reads CASSSLSPMNTEAFF. Full variable domain (missing parts from reference TRBV7-9 and TRBJ1-1): DTGVSQNPRHKITKRGQNVTFRCDPISEHNRLYWYRQTLGQGPEFLTYFQNEAQLEKSRLLSDRFSAERPKGSFSTLEIQRTEQGDSAMYLCASSSLSPMNTEAFFGQGTRLTVV.

The chain employs TRBV10-3 and TRBJ2-2. This CDR3 contains 13 residues. CDR1 is ENHRY, CDR2 SYGVKD, per germline. The CDR3 protein is CAISESKTGELFF.

The chain joins TRBV4-1 to TRBJ2-5; the TRBD1 assignment by TCRdb is unverifiable without DNA. Looked up from germline, CDR1 is MGHRA and CDR2 is YSYEKL. The CDR3 contains 15 residues. CDR3 sequence reads: CASSQDPGGVETQYF.

This rearrangement joins TRBV6-1 to TRBJ2-3; TCRdb proposes TRBD2, but this gene call is untestable without DNA. The CDR3 has 15 amino acids. Per the germline V gene, CDR1 is MNHNS and CDR2 is SASEGT. The CDR3 is CASSDTSGRRDTQYF.

The chain uses TRBV5-1 and TRBJ2-1; checking the TCRdb D call of TRBD2 is not possible without DNA. Per germline, CDR1 SGHRS and CDR2 YFSETQ. The CDR3 is 15 residues long. The CDR3 here is CASIPTSRYDNEQFF.

The V call is TRBV5-1, the J call TRBJ2-2; TCRdb selects TRBD1, and the lack of DNA leaves this call unchecked. Germline values: CDR1 SGHRS, CDR2 YFSETQ. The CDR3 contains 22 residues. Here the CDR3 reads CASSLARQGKLSDLGSTGELFF.

V is TRBV7-2 and J is TRBJ2-7. CDR3 size: 14 residues. Germline V gene sequence: CDR1 SGHTA, CDR2 FQGNSA. The CDR3: CASSFSGDYYEQYF.

The chain uses TRBV5-5 and TRBJ2-5; TCRdb indicates TRBD1, and absent DNA this call remains unverified. The CDR3 is 15 amino acids. The germline gives CDR1 SGHKS, CDR2 YYEKEE (reference sequence). This CDR3 is CASSLGPGTQETQYF.

The chain is built from TRBV6-2 or TRBV6-3 and TRBJ2-3; there is no DNA to check the TCRdb D call of TRBD1. This CDR3 is 18 amino acids long. Germline V gene lookup returns CDR1 MNHEY and CDR2 SVGEGT. CDR3: CASSYSTTGGMSTDTQYF.